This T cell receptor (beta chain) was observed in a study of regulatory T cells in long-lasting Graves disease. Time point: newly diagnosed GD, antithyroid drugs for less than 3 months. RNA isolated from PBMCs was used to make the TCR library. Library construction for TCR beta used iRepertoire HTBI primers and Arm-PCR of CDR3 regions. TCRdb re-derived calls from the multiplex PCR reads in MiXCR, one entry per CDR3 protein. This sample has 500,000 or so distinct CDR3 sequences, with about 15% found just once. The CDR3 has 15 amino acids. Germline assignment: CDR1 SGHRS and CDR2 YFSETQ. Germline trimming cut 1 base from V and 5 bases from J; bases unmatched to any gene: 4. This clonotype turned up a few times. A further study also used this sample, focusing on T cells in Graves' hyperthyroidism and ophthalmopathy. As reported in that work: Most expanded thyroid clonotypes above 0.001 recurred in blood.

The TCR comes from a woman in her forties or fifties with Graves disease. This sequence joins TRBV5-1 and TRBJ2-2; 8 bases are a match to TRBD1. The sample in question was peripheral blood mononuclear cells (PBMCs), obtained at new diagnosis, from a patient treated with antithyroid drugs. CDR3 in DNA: TGCGCCAGCAGCTTGTTACAGGGGGGAACCGGGGAGCTGTTTTTT. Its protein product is CASSLLQGGTGELFF. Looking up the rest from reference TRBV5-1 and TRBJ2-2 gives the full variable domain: KAGVTQTPRYLIKTRGQQVTLSCSPISGHRSVSWYQQTPGQGLQFLFEYFSETQRNKGNFPGRFSGRQFSNSRSEMNVSTLELGDSALYLCASSLLQGGTGELFFGEGSRLTVL.